This record looks at one T cell receptor beta chain sequence and its context. This clone was seen a handful of times. This receptor's antigen is unknown. No base quality values were provided; no much bigger clone lies one nucleotide off. The time point tag for this specimen amounts to: baseline before first vaccination. Vaccinee samples came from UK trials COV001 and COV002, including a single-blind randomized controlled phase 2/3 trial of AZD1222 (ChAdOx1 nCoV-19) in healthy adults. Trial participant PBMC samples were collected at day 0 and day 28 after the second dose for TCRbeta chain sequencing. The CDR3 regions of human TCRbeta chains were analyzed by immunosequencing. The authors processed their data as follows. Repertoire TCRs were checked for matches against a reference library of SARS-CoV-2-specific TCRs that had been generated using the MIRA antigen-specificity platform. Breadth meant the fraction of unique TCRs that were SARS-CoV-2-associated, whereas depth meant the fraction of total T cells that were SARS-CoV-2-associated. Each spike-specific TCR was assigned to its reactive spike region and to a CD4 or CD8 class using the MIRA data. Log10-transformed breadth and depth values were compared by one-way ANOVA with Sidak's multiple comparisons tests. TCRdb stores this immuneACCESS table with in-frame sequences only. Part of the clones is absent; in the studies checked, under half of the shortfall reflects unresolved V genes, and no reason is known for the rest. The DNA was the basis for D and trimming; V, J and clone size are from that table. The sample records about 63,000 clones, 85% of which are singletons. The top ten constitute around 20% of the sample.

These data come from a study of T cell responses to AZD1222 COVID-19 vaccine (dated by TCRdb to the early 2020s). Looking at the study overall: Because spike-specific TCR depth and breadth did not differ between the two schedules, AZD1222 recipients who got a second dose at roughly 4 weeks were pooled with those who got a second dose at roughly 12 weeks. TCR sequencing covered fewer than 250 trial participants: 207 given two doses of AZD1222 and about 26 given two doses of MenACWY control vaccine. Trial participants were enrolled by age into subgroups of 18-55, 56-69 and 70-plus years, and roughly 160, 29 and 62 TCR-sequenced participants, respectively, were included in these subgroups. The paper as a whole reports these results and caveats: Spike-specific TCR breadth and depth rose significantly after two AZD1222 doses compared with day 0 and with MenACWY recipients. Participants were mostly white British, with more females than males. The authors suggested clonal diversity may have been underestimated. Because no day 14 peak-response samples were available, the repertoires could be characterized only after the peak T cell response. The 56-69-year group was small, and its depth increase did not reach significance, likely because of low power. Reportedly, almost half of the unique spike-specific TCRs recognized epitopes lying outside the regions that are mutated in the B.1.351 and B.1.1.7 variants. The whole spike protein was spanned by vaccine-associated CD4 TCRs, and dominant responses were seen in regions 160-218 and 743-854. Conclusions about previously exposed vaccinees were limited because only six AZD1222 recipients were SARS-CoV-2 seropositive at baseline.

The CDR3 has 17 amino acids, counting the end cysteine and phenylalanine. The CDR3 DNA has 51 bases and is translated from base 1. CDR1 and CDR2 (LNHDA, SQIVND) derive from the germline V gene (reference sequence). The germline V end is reduced by 4 bases and the J end by 0 bases; junction bases left unmatched: 2. Sequenced here: peripheral blood, sampled on day 0 of AZD1222 vaccination. The receptor was derived from an adult in good health. Here the chain combines TRBV19 and TRBJ2-2, and TRBD2 aligns with 13 junction nucleotides. The nucleotide sequence is TGTGCCAGTAGTAAGGGACTAGCGGGAACGAACACCGGGGAGCTGTTTTTT. Translated, it reads CASSKGLAGTNTGELFF.